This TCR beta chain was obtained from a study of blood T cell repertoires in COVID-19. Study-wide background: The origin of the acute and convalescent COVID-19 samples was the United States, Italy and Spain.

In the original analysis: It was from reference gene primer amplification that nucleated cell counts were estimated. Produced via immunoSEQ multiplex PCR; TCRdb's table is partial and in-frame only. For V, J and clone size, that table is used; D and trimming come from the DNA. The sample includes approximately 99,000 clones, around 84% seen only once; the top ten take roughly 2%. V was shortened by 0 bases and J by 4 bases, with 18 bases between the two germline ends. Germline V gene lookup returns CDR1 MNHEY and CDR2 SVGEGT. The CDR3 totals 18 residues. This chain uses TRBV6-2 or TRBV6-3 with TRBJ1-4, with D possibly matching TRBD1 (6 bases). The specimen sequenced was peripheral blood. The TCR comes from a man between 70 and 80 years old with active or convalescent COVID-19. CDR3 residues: CASSYSITRQANNEKLFF. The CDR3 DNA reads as TGTGCCAGCAGTTACTCCATCACTCGACAGGCGAATAATGAAAAACTGTTTTTT.